These T cell receptor beta chains were read from a single sample in a study of cytomegalovirus exposure and HLA in healthy donors. TCRdb's table, derived via immunoSEQ multiplex PCR, lists solely in-frame clones and lacks some. The sample contains 330,000 or so clones, roughly 85% of which appear only once. The sequenced sample was PBMCs. These receptors all stem from a woman in her late teens or twenties in good health and CMV-seronegative. Both conserved end residues are part of each CDR3. D genes are given only for firm matches. Clone size is shown for a subset of rows, as once, few, many or a class of expanded clone.

CDR3aa: CASSLGATRPDTQYF
CDR3nt: TGTGCCAGCAGCTTAGGGGCGACTAGACCAGATACGCAGTATTTT
abundance: NA
d_gene: NA
v_gene: TRBV11-2
j_gene: TRBJ2-3

CDR3aa: CASTAGLSTDTQYF
CDR3nt: TGTGCCAGCACCGCGGGACTGAGCACAGATACGCAGTATTTT
abundance: NA
d_gene: NA
v_gene: TRBV7-3
j_gene: TRBJ2-3

CDR3aa: CASEGQGAREQFF
CDR3nt: TGTGCCAGCGAGGGGCAGGGGGCGCGGGAGCAGTTCTTC
abundance: NA
d_gene: TRBD1
v_gene: TRBV19
j_gene: TRBJ2-1

CDR3aa: CSVAIAGGHQTQYF
CDR3nt: TGCAGCGTTGCGATAGCGGGGGGACATCAGACCCAGTACTTC
abundance: NA
d_gene: TRBD2
v_gene: TRBV29-1
j_gene: TRBJ2-5

CDR3aa: CASRGTGSNQPQHF
CDR3nt: TGTGCCAGCAGGGGGACAGGGAGCAATCAGCCCCAGCATTTT
abundance: NA
d_gene: TRBD1
v_gene: TRBV27
j_gene: TRBJ1-5

CDR3aa: CASSYEAPGSRGYTF
CDR3nt: TGTGCCAGCAGTTACGAGGCCCCCGGGTCCCGGGGCTACACCTTC
abundance: NA
d_gene: NA
v_gene: TRBV6-5
j_gene: TRBJ1-2

CDR3aa: CASSWDRAQGYTF
CDR3nt: TGTGCCAGCAGCTGGGACAGGGCCCAAGGCTACACCTTC
abundance: NA
d_gene: TRBD1
v_gene: TRBV6-5
j_gene: TRBJ1-2

CDR3aa: CASSLLADSYNEQFF
CDR3nt: TGTGCCAGCAGCTTACTAGCGGATTCCTACAATGAGCAGTTCTTC
abundance: NA
d_gene: TRBD2
v_gene: TRBV13
j_gene: TRBJ2-1

CDR3aa: CASTPGMGINTEAFF
CDR3nt: TGTGCCAGCACCCCAGGGATGGGGATCAACACTGAAGCTTTCTTT
abundance: NA
d_gene: NA
v_gene: TRBV27
j_gene: TRBJ1-1

CDR3aa: CASRPQGDEQYF
CDR3nt: TGTGCCAGCAGACCGCAGGGGGACGAGCAGTACTTC
abundance: few
d_gene: TRBD1
v_gene: TRBV6-5
j_gene: TRBJ2-7

CDR3aa: CASSVTGNTEAFF
CDR3nt: TGTGCCAGCAGCGTTACAGGGAACACTGAAGCTTTCTTT
abundance: NA
d_gene: NA
v_gene: TRBV9
j_gene: TRBJ1-1

CDR3aa: CASSPRTGKNTEAFF
CDR3nt: TGTGCCAGCAGTCCGCGGACAGGGAAGAACACTGAAGCTTTCTTT
abundance: NA
d_gene: TRBD1
v_gene: TRBV6-6
j_gene: TRBJ1-1

CDR3aa: CASSVAGSGRYEQYF
CDR3nt: TGTGCCAGCAGCGTAGCTGGTAGCGGGAGATACGAGCAGTACTTC
abundance: NA
d_gene: TRBD2
v_gene: TRBV9
j_gene: TRBJ2-7

CDR3aa: CASSTPSPGPGDYGYTF
CDR3nt: TGTGCCAGCAGCACACCATCACCCGGCCCGGGGGACTATGGCTACACCTTC
abundance: NA
d_gene: NA
v_gene: TRBV4-2
j_gene: TRBJ1-2

CDR3aa: CASSRTSGTYEQYF
CDR3nt: TGTGCCAGCAGCAGGACTAGCGGAACTTACGAGCAGTACTTC
abundance: NA
d_gene: TRBD2
v_gene: TRBV7-2
j_gene: TRBJ2-7

CDR3aa: CASSYSSGRYPREQYF
CDR3nt: TGTGCCAGCAGTTATAGTAGCGGGAGGTACCCTCGGGAGCAGTACTTC
abundance: NA
d_gene: TRBD2
v_gene: TRBV6-5
j_gene: TRBJ2-7

CDR3aa: CASSLRTGDGYTF
CDR3nt: TGCGCCAGCAGCTTAAGGACAGGGGATGGCTACACCTTC
abundance: NA
d_gene: TRBD1
v_gene: TRBV5-1
j_gene: TRBJ1-2

CDR3aa: CASRAAGGDTQYF
CDR3nt: TGTGCCAGCAGGGCGGCCGGGGGAGATACGCAGTATTTT
abundance: NA
d_gene: NA
v_gene: TRBV6-6
j_gene: TRBJ2-3

CDR3aa: CASRPRWEEETQYF
CDR3nt: TGTGCCAGCAGGCCCCGCTGGGAGGAGGAGACCCAGTACTTC
abundance: NA
d_gene: NA
v_gene: TRBV7-9
j_gene: TRBJ2-5

CDR3aa: CASSFLGPLRQNTEAFF
CDR3nt: TGTGCCAGCAGTTTCCTGGGGCCCCTCCGTCAGAACACTGAAGCTTTCTTT
abundance: NA
d_gene: NA
v_gene: TRBV27
j_gene: TRBJ1-1

CDR3aa: CSVSNTVPGANVLTF
CDR3nt: TGCAGCGTCTCTAATACCGTGCCCGGGGCCAACGTCCTGACTTTC
abundance: NA
d_gene: NA
v_gene: TRBV29-1
j_gene: TRBJ2-6

CDR3aa: CASSLSGPASYEQYF
CDR3nt: TGTGCCAGCAGCTTAAGCGGTCCAGCTTCCTACGAGCAGTACTTC
abundance: NA
d_gene: NA
v_gene: TRBV7-2
j_gene: TRBJ2-7